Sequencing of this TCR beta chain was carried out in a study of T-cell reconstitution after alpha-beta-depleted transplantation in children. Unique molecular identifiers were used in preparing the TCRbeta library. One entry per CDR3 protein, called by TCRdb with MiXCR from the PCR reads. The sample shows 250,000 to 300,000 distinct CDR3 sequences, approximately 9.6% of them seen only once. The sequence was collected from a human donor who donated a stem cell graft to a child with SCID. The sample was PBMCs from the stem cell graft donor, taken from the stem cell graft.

The CDR3 DNA sequence: TGTGCCAGCAGTTATGGATGGGCGGGCAAAAACATTCAGTACTTC. Translating gives CASSYGWAGKNIQYF. The chain is built from TRBV6-5 and TRBJ2-4; a possible D gene is TRBD2 (5 bases). Between the trimmed V and J ends, which lost 3 bases and 3 bases, there was a span of 12 bases. Germline V CDR1 and CDR2: MNHEY, SVGAGI. This CDR3 has 15 amino acids.